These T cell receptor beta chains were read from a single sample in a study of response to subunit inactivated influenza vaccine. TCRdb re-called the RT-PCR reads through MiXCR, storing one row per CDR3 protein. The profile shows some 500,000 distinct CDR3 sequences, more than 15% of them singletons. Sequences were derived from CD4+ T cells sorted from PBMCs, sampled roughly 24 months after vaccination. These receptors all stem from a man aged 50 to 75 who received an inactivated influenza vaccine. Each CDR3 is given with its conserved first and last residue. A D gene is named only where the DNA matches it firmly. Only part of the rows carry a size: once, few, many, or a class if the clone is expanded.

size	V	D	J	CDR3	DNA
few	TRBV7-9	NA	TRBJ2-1	CASARSLSYNEQFF	TGTGCCAGCGCCCGAAGTTTGTCCTACAATGAGCAGTTCTTC
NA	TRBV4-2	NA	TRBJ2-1	CASSQPHNEQFF	TGTGCCAGCAGCCAACCCCACAATGAGCAGTTCTTC
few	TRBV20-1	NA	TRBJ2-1	CSALNSNEQFF	TGCAGTGCGTTGAACAGCAATGAGCAGTTCTTC
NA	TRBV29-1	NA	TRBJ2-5	CSVFGETQYF	TGCAGCGTCTTTGGAGAGACCCAGTACTTC
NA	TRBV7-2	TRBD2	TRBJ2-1	CASGVTSVNNEQFF	TGTGCCTCGGGAGTCACTAGCGTAAACAATGAGCAGTTCTTC
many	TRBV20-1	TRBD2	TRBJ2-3	CSARVIPGTIGTDTQYF	TGCAGTGCTAGGGTTATACCCGGGACTATTGGCACAGATACGCAGTATTTT
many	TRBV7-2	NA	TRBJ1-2	CASSLGTGNYGYTF	TGTGCCAGCAGCTTAGGCACAGGGAACTATGGCTACACCTTC
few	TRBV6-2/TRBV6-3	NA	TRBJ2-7	CASSYYYEQYF	TGTGCCAGCAGTTACTATTACGAGCAGTACTTC
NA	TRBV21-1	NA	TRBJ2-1	CASSKEGTGGAGLAHNEQFF	TGTGCCAGCAGCAAAGAGGGGACAGGGGGTGCGGGGTTGGCACACAATGAGCAGTTCTTC
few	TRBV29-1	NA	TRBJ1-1	CSVEDRRKNTEAFF	TGCAGCGTTGAAGATCGCAGGAAGAACACTGAAGCTTTCTTT
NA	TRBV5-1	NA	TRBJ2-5	CASSLTSPQETQYF	TGCGCCAGCAGCTTGACAAGCCCGCAAGAGACCCAGTACTTC
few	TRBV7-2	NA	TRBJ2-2	CATSVDGTNTGELFF	TGTGCCACCTCCGTGGACGGGACGAACACCGGGGAGCTGTTTTTT
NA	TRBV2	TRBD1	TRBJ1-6	CASIEDRGSPLHF	TGTGCCAGCATCGAGGACAGGGGTTCACCCCTCCACTTT
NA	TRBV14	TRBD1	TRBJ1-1	CASSQDRTGGVGEAFF	TGTGCCAGCAGCCAAGATCGAACAGGGGGCGTGGGTGAAGCTTTCTTT
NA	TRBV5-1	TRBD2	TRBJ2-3	CASSPQSGDTDTQYF	TGCGCCAGCAGCCCACAAAGCGGGGACACAGATACGCAGTATTTT
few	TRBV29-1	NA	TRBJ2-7	CSVVRPVSYEQYF	TGCAGCGTTGTCAGACCTGTTTCCTACGAGCAGTACTTC
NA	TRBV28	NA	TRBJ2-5	CASTPHGLQETQYF	TGTGCCAGCACCCCCCACGGACTCCAAGAGACCCAGTACTTC
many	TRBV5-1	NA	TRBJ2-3	CASRAPSTDTQYF	TGCGCCAGCAGGGCCCCTAGCACGGATACGCAGTATTTT
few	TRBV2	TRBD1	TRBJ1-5	CASSFGTGGSKPQHF	TGTGCCAGCAGTTTCGGGACAGGGGGGTCCAAGCCCCAGCATTTT
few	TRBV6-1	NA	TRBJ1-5	CASSPLQDSRNSIQPQHF	TGTGCCAGCAGTCCCCTTCAGGACAGTAGAAATAGCATTCAGCCCCAGCATTTT
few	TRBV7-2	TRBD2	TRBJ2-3	CASSPTSGSDTQYF	TGTGCCAGCAGCCCGACTAGCGGGTCAGATACGCAGTATTTT
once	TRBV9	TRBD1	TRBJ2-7	CASSIHRGLSDEQYF	TGTGCCAGCAGCATACACAGGGGTTTAAGCGACGAGCAGTACTTC
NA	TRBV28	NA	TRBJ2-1	CASSITTGLREQFF	TGTGCCAGCAGTATTACAACAGGGTTGCGTGAGCAGTTCTTC
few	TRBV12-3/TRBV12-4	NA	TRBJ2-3	CASILGTDTQYF	TGTGCCAGCATCCTAGGTACAGATACGCAGTATTTT
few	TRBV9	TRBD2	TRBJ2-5	CASSVGLAETQYF	TGTGCCAGCAGCGTAGGACTAGCAGAGACCCAGTACTTC
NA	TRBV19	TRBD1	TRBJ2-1	CASSGGTGVGKQFF	TGTGCCAGTAGTGGCGGGACAGGGGTAGGTAAGCAGTTCTTC
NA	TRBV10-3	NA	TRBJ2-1	CAISEGRDFNNEQFF	TGTGCCATCAGTGAGGGCCGGGACTTTAACAATGAGCAGTTCTTC
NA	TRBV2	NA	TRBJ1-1	CASIWGQMNTEAFF	TGTGCCAGCATCTGGGGACAAATGAACACTGAAGCTTTCTTT
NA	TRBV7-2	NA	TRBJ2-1	CASSLFGSNEQFF	TGTGCCAGCAGCTTATTTGGGTCCAATGAGCAGTTCTTC
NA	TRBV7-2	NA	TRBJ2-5	CASSGQLETQYF	TGTGCCAGCAGCGGGCAGTTAGAGACCCAGTACTTC
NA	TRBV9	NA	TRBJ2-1	CASSVGIWNEQFF	TGTGCCAGCAGCGTAGGTATATGGAATGAGCAGTTCTTC
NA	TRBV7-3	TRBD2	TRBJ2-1	CASSLNGGRANEQFF	TGTGCCAGCAGCTTAAATGGCGGGAGGGCCAATGAGCAGTTCTTC
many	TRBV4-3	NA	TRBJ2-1	CASSQDRAMPRFF	TGCGCCAGCAGCCAAGATAGAGCTATGCCGAGGTTCTTC
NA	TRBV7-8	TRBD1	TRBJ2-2	CASSRKGQGAGELFF	TGTGCCAGCAGCCGCAAAGGGCAGGGGGCCGGGGAGCTGTTTTTT
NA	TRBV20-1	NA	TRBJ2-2	CSARDSATGNTGELFF	TGCAGTGCTAGAGATTCAGCGACAGGGAACACCGGGGAGCTGTTTTTT
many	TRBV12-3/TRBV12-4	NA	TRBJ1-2	CASSLQGGYGYTF	TGTGCCAGCAGTTTACAGGGCGGATACGGCTACACCTTC
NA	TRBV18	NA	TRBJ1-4	CASSLGREANEKLFF	TGTGCCAGCTCACTGGGGCGCGAGGCTAATGAAAAACTGTTTTTT